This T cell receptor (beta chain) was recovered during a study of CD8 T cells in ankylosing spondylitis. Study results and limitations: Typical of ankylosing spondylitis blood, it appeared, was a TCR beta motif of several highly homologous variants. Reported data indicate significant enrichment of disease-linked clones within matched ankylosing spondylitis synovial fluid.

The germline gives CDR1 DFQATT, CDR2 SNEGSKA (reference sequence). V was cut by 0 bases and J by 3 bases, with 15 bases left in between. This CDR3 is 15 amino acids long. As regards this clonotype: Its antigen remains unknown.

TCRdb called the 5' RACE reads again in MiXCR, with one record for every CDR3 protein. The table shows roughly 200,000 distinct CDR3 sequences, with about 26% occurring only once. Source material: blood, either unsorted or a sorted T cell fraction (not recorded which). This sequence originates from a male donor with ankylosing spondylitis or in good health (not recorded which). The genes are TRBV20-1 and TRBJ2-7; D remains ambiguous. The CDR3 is CSARDRIWPNYEQYF. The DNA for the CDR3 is TGCAGTGCTAGAGATCGGATTTGGCCCAACTACGAGCAGTACTTC.